This TCR beta chain was identified during a study of blood T cells in healthy people across ages. Study results and caveats: Older age went with lower TCR beta diversity per million T cells, in a roughly linear way.

A J-beta primer mix and a sample-barcoded 5' primer were used in a second PCR of roughly 7 to 12 cycles. TCRdb reprocessed the 5' RACE reads via MiXCR and lists one record per CDR3 protein. The sample includes 1.4 million to 1.5 million distinct CDR3 sequences, 40% to 50% seen only once; the top ten take around 8%. The CDR3 consists of 14 residues. Trimming left V 1 base short and J 7 bases short, with 13 bases between. Germline loops: CDR1 SGHTA, CDR2 FQGNSA. This clonotype occurred a few times. Its antigen is not identified. The sequenced sample consisted of blood. The V call is TRBV7-2, the J call TRBJ1-1, with D hard to call. This sequence was found in a woman younger than 30 in good health. The CDR3 coding sequence is TGTGCCAGCAGCTTAGTGGGCATGGTGATTGAAGCTTTCTTT. It codes for CASSLVGMVIEAFF.